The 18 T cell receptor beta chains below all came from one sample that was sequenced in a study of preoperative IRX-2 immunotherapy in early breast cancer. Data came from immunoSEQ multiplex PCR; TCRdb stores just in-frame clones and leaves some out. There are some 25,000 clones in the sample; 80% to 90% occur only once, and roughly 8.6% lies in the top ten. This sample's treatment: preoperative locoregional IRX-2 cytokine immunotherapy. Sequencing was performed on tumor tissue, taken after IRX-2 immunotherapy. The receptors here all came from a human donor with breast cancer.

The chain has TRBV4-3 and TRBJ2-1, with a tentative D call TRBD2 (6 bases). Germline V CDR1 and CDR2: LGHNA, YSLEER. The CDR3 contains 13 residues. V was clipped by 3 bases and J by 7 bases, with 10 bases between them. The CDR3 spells CASSHGGRNEQFF. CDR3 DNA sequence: TGCGCCAGCAGCCATGGAGGGAGAAATGAGCAGTTCTTC.

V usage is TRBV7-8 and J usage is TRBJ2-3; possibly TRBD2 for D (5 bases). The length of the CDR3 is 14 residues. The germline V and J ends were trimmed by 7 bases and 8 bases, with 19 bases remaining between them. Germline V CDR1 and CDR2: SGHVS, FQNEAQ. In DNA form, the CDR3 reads TGTGCCAGCACTGCCATGGGCGGTGCGGGTACGCAGTATTTT. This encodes CASTAMGGAGTQYF.

The CDR3 here is CASSRPNTEAFF. In nucleotides, the CDR3 is TGTGCCAGCAGTCGACCAAACACTGAAGCTTTCTTT. V usage is TRBV6-5 and J usage is TRBJ1-1; D gene uncertain. V lost 5 bases, J lost 2 bases, and 6 bases lay in between. The length of the CDR3 is 12 residues. The V gene's germline CDR1 is MNHEY and CDR2 SVGAGI.

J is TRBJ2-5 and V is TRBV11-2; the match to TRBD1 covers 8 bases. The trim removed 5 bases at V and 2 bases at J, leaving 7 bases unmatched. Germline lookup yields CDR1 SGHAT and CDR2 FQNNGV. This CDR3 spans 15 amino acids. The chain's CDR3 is CASSPRTGTQETQYF. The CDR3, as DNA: TGTGCCAGCAGCCCCCGGACAGGGACGCAAGAGACCCAGTACTTC.

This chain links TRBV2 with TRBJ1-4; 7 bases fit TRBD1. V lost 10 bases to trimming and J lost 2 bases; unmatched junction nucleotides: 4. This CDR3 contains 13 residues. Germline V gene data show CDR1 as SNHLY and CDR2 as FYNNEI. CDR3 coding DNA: TGTGCCACCAGGGGGGGGACTAATGAAAAACTGTTTTTT. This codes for CATRGGTNEKLFF.

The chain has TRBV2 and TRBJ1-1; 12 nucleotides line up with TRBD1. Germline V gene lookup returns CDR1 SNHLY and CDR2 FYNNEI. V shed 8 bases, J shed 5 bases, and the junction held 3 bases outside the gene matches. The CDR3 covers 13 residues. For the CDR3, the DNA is TGTGCCAGCGGGACAGGGGGCAGAACTGAAGCTTTCTTT. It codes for CASGTGGRTEAFF.

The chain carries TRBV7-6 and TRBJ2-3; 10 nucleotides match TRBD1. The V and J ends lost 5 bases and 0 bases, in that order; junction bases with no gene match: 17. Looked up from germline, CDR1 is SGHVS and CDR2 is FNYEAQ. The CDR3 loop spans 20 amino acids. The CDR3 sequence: CASSLRQGAAGAASTDTQYF. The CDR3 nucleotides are TGTGCCAGCAGCCTCAGACAGGGGGCAGCGGGGGCCGCTAGCACAGATACGCAGTATTTT.

The CDR3: CASSPQGVDTQYF. CDR3 sequence (DNA): TGTGCCAGCAGTCCCCAGGGGGTGGATACGCAGTATTTT. This rearrangement joins TRBV6-6 to TRBJ2-3; the match to TRBD1 covers 7 bases. The CDR3 length is 13 residues. V was pared by 5 bases and J by 6 bases, with 5 bases of the junction left unmatched. Germline CDR1 and CDR2: MNHNY and SVGAGI (reference sequence).

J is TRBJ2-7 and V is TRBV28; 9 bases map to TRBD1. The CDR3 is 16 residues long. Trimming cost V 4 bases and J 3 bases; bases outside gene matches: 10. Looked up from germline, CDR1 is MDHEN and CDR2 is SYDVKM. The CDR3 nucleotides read TGTGCCAGCAGTTGGCGCCCGGGACAGGGATACTACGAGCAGTACTTC. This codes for CASSWRPGQGYYEQYF.

This chain's CDR3 is CAARSGTANEKLFF. DNA of the CDR3: TGTGCCGCACGATCCGGGACAGCTAATGAAAAACTGTTTTTT. The chain uses TRBV6-5 and TRBJ1-4, with 7 nucleotides matching TRBD1. The CDR3 covers 14 residues. Germline CDR1 reads MNHEY; CDR2 reads SVGAGI. With V trimmed by 11 bases and J by 3 bases, 9 bases remained unmatched.

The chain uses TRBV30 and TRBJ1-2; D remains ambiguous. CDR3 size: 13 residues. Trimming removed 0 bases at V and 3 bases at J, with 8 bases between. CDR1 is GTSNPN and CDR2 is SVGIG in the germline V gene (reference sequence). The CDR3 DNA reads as TGTGCCTGGAGTGTACGGAGGGACTATGGCTACACCTTC. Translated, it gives CAWSVRRDYGYTF.

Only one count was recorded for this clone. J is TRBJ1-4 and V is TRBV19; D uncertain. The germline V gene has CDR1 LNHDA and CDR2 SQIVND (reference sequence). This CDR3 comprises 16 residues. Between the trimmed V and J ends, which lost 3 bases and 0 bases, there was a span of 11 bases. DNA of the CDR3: TGTGCCAGTAGTATCCCCGGACTTGCAACTAATGAAAAACTGTTTTTT. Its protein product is CASSIPGLATNEKLFF.

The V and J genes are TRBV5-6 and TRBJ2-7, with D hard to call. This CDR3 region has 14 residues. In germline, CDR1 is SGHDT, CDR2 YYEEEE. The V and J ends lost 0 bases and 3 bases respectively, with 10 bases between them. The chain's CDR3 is CASSLASRYYEQYF. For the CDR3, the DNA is TGTGCCAGCAGCTTGGCCTCGAGGTACTACGAGCAGTACTTC.

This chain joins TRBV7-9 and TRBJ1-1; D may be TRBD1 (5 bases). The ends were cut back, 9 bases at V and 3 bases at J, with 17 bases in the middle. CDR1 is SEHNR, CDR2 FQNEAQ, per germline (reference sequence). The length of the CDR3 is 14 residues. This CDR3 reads CASVFWGSDTEAFF. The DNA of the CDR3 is TGTGCCAGTGTCTTTTGGGGGAGTGACACTGAAGCTTTCTTT.

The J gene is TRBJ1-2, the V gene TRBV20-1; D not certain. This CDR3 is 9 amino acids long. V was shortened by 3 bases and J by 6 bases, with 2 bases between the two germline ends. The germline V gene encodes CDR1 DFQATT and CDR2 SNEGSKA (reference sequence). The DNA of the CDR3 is TGCAGTGCTAGGGATGGCTACACCTTC. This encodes CSARDGYTF.

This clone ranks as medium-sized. The CDR3 here is CATSRVAGEALFF. CDR3 in DNA: TGTGCCACCAGCAGGGTAGCGGGAGAGGCGCTGTTTTTT. The chain recombines TRBV15 with TRBJ2-2; 9 bases are a match to TRBD2. This CDR3 is built from 13 residues. From germline, CDR1 is LNHNV and CDR2 YYDKDF (reference sequence). Trimming cost V 3 bases and J 13 bases; bases outside gene matches: 6.

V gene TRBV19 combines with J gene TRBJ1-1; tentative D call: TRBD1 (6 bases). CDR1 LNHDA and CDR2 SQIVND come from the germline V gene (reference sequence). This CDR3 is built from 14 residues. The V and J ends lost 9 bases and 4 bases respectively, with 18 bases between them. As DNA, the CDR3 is TGTGCCAGCGAAGACCAGGGGCGAGGCACTGAAGCTTTCTTT. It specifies CASEDQGRGTEAFF.

Written as DNA, the CDR3 is TGTGCCAGCAGCCCCGGGACAGCTAGGTTCGAGCAGTACTTC. It encodes CASSPGTARFEQYF. This sequence joins TRBV2 and TRBJ2-7; 7 bases map to TRBD1. The CDR3 is 14 amino acids. Germline V lookup: CDR1 SNHLY, CDR2 FYNNEI. J was trimmed by 6 bases and V by 6 bases; bases with no gene match: 11.